The clone carrying this TCR beta chain occurred many times. What it binds is unknown. Germline and junction disagree at one end, which may indicate a read error. Donors gave 8.5 to 10 milliliters of peripheral blood apiece. Total RNA extraction produced at least 5 micrograms (per sample) for the study. The CDR3 runs to 13 residues. Per germline, CDR1 KGHSH and CDR2 LQKENI. Using a J-beta primer mix together with a sample-barcoded 5' primer, a second PCR was run for roughly 7 to 11 cycles. TCRdb recomputed calls from the 5' RACE reads with MiXCR, one row per CDR3 protein. This table holds about 650,000 distinct CDR3 sequences, roughly 32% found once. This record comes from a study of blood T cells in healthy people across ages. Points from the study as a whole: Researchers judged that diversity estimates from one million T cells fell short of true values. A roughly linear fall in TCR beta diversity per million T cells was seen with increasing age.

The rearrangement uses TRBV18 and TRBJ1-1; a possible D gene is TRBD1 (6 bases). Sequencing was performed on blood. The receptor was isolated from a woman older than 75 in good health. The CDR3 sequence: CASSPRGNTEAFF. DNA of the CDR3: TGCGCCAGCAGCCCCAGGGGAAACACTGAAGCTTTCTTT.